The clone carrying this T cell receptor beta chain was observed many times. This sample was included in a study of CD8 T cells in ankylosing spondylitis. TCRdb recomputed calls from the 5' RACE reads with MiXCR, one row per CDR3 protein. The table lists 200,000 to 250,000 distinct CDR3 sequences, roughly 10% of them singletons. Germline V gene data show CDR1 as SEHNR and CDR2 as FQNEAQ (reference sequence). Trimming took off 5 bases at V and 6 bases at J, with 19 bases between the two ends. The CDR3 is 15 amino acids. Specimen: blood, either unsorted or a sorted T cell fraction (not recorded which). The source is a male donor with ankylosing spondylitis or in good health (not recorded which). This sequence joins TRBV7-9 and TRBJ1-2; D is uncertain. The CDR3 region is CASSPSPPLVDGYTF. The CDR3 DNA is TGTGCCAGCAGCCCCTCTCCCCCTTTGGTTGATGGCTACACCTTC.